This T cell receptor (beta chain) was sequenced in a study of CD8 T cells in Susac syndrome. Random hexamers were used to reverse transcribe an amount of about 0.45 to 1 ug RNA. TCRdb re-derived calls from the immunoSEQ multiplex PCR reads in MiXCR, one entry per CDR3 protein. The sample contains 65,000 to 95,000 distinct CDR3 sequences, 94% of which appear only once. For this clonotype: As yet, its antigen is unknown.

Regarding the study as a whole: The study's TCR sequencing and HLA analysis covered a relatively small number of individuals, and the study acknowledged this.

Trimming shortened V by 0 bases and J by 6 bases, and 19 bases separated the two germline ends. The CDR3 loop spans 17 amino acids. Germline loops: CDR1 LGHNA, CDR2 YNFKEQ. The sequenced sample consisted of CD8+ T cells from PBMCs. J is TRBJ2-3 and V is TRBV4-2; D possibly corresponds to TRBD2 (6 bases). The sequence came from a human donor with Susac syndrome. The CDR3 loop is CASSQDWGLDFGDTQYF. In nucleotides, the CDR3 is TGTGCCAGCAGCCAAGATTGGGGACTCGACTTCGGTGATACGCAGTATTTT.